This T cell receptor (beta chain) was captured by sequencing in a study of neurological immune-mediated disorders. Overall study findings and caveats: TCR clonal expansion peaked in HTLV-1-associated myelopathy patients and was lowest in multiple sclerosis patients.

Sorted libraries used approximately 910,000 CD4+ or CD8+ T cells. This clonotype showed up many times. Its antigen is unidentified. V was trimmed by 0 bases and J by 6 bases, leaving 31 bases between them. Germline V CDR1 and CDR2: SGHKS, YYEKEE (reference sequence). The CDR3 has 20 amino acids. As for the cDNA, it was generated by 5'RACE with 10-nucleotide random UMIs. Over 170 million TCR-beta sequences (from 15-18 subjects) were yielded by each sequencing run. MiXCR, run by TCRdb on the 5' RACE reads, gives a single entry per CDR3 protein. The sample shows about 38,000 distinct CDR3 sequences, 7% to 8.5% of them seen only once.

The sample consisted of CD4+ T cells from blood. The rearrangement uses TRBV5-5 and TRBJ2-7; D perhaps matches TRBD2 (5 bases). The sequence derives from a man aged 45-65 years in good health. The CDR3 reads CASSLGSGVRRLGRRIEQYF. CDR3 nucleotides: TGTGCCAGCAGCTTGGGTTCCGGGGTTCGAAGGTTGGGCCGAAGGATCGAGCAGTACTTC.